In this sample, the clone carrying this T cell receptor beta chain turned up many times. TCRdb reprocessed the RT-PCR reads with MiXCR, giving one entry per CDR3 protein. The sample carries 550,000 to 750,000 distinct CDR3 sequences, approximately 15% recorded once. Deletions cut 6 bases from V and 1 base from J, with 15 bases between. This CDR3 has 15 residues. J is TRBJ2-5 and V is TRBV12-3 or TRBV12-4, with D maybe TRBD1 (6 bases). Source material: memory CD4+ T cells from blood. The source is a female donor in good health, serving as a healthy control. The CDR3 protein is CASSLGQLPQETQYF. CDR3 coding DNA: TGTGCCAGCAGCCTCGGACAGCTACCCCAAGAGACCCAGTACTTC.